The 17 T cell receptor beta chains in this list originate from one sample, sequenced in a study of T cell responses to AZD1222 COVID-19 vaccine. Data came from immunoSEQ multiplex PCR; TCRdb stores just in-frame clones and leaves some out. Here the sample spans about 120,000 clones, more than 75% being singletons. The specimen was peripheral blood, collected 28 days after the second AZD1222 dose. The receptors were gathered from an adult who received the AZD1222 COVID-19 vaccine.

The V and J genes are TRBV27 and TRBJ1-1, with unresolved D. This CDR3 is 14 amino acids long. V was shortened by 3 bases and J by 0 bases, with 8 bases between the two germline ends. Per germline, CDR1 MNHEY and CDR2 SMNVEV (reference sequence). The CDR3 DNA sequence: TGTGCCAGCAGTTTTCTGGGGTTGAACACTGAAGCTTTCTTT. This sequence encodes CASSFLGLNTEAFF.

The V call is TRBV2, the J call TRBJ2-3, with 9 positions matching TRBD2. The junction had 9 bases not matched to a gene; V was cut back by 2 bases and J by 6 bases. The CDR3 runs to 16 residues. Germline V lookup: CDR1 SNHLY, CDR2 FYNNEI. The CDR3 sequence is CASSELSGRIDDTQYF. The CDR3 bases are TGTGCCAGCAGTGAACTGAGCGGGAGGATTGACGATACGCAGTATTTT.

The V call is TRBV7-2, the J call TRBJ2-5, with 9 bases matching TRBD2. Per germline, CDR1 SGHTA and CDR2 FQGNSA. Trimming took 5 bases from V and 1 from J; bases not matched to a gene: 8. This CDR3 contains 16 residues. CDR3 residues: CASSTRLAGPQETQYF. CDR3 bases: TGTGCCAGCAGCACCCGGCTAGCGGGGCCCCAAGAGACCCAGTACTTC.

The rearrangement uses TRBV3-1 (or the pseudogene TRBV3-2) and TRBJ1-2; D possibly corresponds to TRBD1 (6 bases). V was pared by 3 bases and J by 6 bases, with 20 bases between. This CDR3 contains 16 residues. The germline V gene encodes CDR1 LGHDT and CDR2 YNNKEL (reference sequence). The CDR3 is CASSQDEQGIGHGYTF. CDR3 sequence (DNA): TGTGCCAGCAGCCAGGACGAACAGGGAATCGGCCATGGCTACACCTTC.

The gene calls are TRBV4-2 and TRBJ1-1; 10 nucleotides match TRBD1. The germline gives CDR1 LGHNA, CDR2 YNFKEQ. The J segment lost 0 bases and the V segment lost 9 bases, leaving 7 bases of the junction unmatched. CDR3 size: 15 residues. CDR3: CASTGTGVMNTEAFF. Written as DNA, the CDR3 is TGTGCCAGTACCGGGACAGGGGTCATGAACACTGAAGCTTTCTTT.

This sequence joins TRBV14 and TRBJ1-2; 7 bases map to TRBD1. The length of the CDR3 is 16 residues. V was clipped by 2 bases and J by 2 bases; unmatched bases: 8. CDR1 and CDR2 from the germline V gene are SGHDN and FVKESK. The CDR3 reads CASSQPGTVINYGYTF. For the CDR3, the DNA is TGTGCCAGCAGCCAACCCGGGACAGTTATCAACTATGGCTACACCTTC.

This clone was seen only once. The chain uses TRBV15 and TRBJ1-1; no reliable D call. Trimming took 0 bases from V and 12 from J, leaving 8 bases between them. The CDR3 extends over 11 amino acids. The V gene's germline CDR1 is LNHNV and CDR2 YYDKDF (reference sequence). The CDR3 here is CATSRDGSTFF. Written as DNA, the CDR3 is TGTGCCACCAGCAGAGATGGGAGCACTTTCTTT.

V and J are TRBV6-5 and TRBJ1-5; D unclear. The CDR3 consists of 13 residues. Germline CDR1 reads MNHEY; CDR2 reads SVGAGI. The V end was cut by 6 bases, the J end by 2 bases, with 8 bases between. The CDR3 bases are TGTGCCAGCAGGGGTGGTCGCAATCAGCCCCAGCATTTT. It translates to CASRGGRNQPQHF.

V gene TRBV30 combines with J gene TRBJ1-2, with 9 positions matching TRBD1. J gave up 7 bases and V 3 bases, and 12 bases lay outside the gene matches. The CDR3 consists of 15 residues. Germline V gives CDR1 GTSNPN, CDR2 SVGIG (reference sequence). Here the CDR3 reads CAWSLGTGSTGGYTF. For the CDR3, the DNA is TGTGCCTGGAGCCTCGGGACAGGGTCAACCGGTGGCTACACCTTC. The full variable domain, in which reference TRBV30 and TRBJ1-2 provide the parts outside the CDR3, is SQTIHQWPATLVQPVGSPLSLECTVEGTSNPNLYWYRQAAGRGLQLLFYSVGIGQISSEVPQNLSASRPQDRQFILSSKKLLLSDSGFYLCAWSLGTGSTGGYTFGSGTRLTVV.

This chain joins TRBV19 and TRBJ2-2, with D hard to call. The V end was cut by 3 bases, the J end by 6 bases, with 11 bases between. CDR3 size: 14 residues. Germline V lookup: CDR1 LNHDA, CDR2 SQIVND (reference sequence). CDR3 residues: CASSMASDAGELFF. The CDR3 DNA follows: TGTGCCAGTAGTATGGCCTCGGACGCCGGGGAGCTGTTTTTT.

The CDR3 coding sequence is TGTGCCAGCAGTTGGCAGGGGAGTAAGTTAAGCAATCAGCCCCAGCATTTT. This gives the protein CASSWQGSKLSNQPQHF. The chain links TRBV27 to TRBJ1-5, with TRBD1 as a possible D gene (6 bases). Trimming stripped 4 bases from V and 1 base from J, with 17 bases between. The CDR3 loop spans 17 amino acids. Looked up from germline, CDR1 is MNHEY and CDR2 is SMNVEV (reference sequence).

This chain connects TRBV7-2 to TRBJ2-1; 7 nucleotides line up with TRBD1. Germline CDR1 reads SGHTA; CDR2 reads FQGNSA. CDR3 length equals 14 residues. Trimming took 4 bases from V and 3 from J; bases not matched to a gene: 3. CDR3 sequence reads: CASSSRTGYNEQFF. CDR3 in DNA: TGTGCCAGCAGCTCACGGACAGGCTACAATGAGCAGTTCTTC.

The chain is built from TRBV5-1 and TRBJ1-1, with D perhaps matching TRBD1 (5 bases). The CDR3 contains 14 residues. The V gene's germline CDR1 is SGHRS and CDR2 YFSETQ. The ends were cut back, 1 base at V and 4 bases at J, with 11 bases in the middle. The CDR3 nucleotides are TGCGCCAGCAGCTTGCAGGGTTTGGGCACTGAAGCTTTCTTT. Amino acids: CASSLQGLGTEAFF.

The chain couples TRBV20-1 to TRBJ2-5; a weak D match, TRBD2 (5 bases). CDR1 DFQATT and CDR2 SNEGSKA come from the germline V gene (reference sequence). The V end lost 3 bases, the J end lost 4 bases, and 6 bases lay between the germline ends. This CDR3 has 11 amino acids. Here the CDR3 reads CSASEGETQYF. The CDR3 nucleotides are TGCAGTGCTAGTGAGGGAGAGACCCAGTACTTC.

This CDR3 reads CAWSLGLDNTEAFF. CDR3 bases: TGTGCCTGGTCCTTGGGACTGGATAACACTGAAGCTTTCTTT. The chain joins TRBV30 to TRBJ1-1, with D maybe TRBD1 (5 bases). From germline, CDR1 is GTSNPN and CDR2 SVGIG (reference sequence). V was cut by 5 bases and J by 2 bases, with 15 bases left in between. The CDR3 length is 14 residues.

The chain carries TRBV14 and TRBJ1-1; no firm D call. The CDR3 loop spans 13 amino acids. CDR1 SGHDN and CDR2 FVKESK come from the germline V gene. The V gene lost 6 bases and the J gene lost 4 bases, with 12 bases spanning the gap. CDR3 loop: CASRRAGATEAFF. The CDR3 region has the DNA TGTGCCAGCAGACGTGCCGGAGCCACTGAAGCTTTCTTT.

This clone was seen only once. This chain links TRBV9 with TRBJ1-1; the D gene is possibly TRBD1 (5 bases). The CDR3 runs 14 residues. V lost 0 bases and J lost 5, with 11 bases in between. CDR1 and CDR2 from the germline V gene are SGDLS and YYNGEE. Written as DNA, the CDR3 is TGTGCCAGCAGCGTAGTACCGGGGCGGACTGAAGCTTTCTTT. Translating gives CASSVVPGRTEAFF.